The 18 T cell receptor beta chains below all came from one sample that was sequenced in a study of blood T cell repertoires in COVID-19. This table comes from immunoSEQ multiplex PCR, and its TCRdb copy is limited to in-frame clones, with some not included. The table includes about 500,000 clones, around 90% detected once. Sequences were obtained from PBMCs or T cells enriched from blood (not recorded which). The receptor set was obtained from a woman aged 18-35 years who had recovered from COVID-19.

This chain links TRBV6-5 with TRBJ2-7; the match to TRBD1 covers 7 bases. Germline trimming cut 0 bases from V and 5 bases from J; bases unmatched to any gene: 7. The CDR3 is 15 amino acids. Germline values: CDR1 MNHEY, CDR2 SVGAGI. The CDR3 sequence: CASSYSMAGGNEQYF. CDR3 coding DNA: TGTGCCAGCAGTTACTCGATGGCAGGGGGTAACGAGCAGTACTTC.

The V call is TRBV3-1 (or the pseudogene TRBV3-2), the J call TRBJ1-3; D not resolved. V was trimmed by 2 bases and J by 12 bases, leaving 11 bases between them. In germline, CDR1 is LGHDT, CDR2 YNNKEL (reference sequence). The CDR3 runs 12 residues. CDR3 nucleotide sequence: TGTGCCAGCAGCCAATTGCCCGGACTCATATATTTT. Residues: CASSQLPGLIYF.

The CDR3 sequence: CASSSGLAGGVFADTQYF. In DNA form, the CDR3 reads TGTGCCAGCAGCTCTGGACTAGCGGGGGGAGTTTTCGCAGATACGCAGTATTTT. The V and J genes are TRBV6-2 or TRBV6-3 and TRBJ2-3; 14 bases match TRBD2. Looked up from germline, CDR1 is MNHEY and CDR2 is SVGEGT. Germline trimming cut 6 bases from V and 4 bases from J; bases unmatched to any gene: 12. There are 18 residues in the CDR3.

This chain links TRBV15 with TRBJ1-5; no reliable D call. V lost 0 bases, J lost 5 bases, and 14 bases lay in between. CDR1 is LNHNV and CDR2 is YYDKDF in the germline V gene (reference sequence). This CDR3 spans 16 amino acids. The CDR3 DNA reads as TGTGCCACCAGCAGAGATGGATGGTTGGGAGATCAGCCCCAGCATTTT. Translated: CATSRDGWLGDQPQHF.

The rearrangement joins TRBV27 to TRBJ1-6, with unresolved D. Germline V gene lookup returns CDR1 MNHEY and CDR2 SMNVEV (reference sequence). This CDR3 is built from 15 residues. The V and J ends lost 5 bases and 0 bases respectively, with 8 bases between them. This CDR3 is CASSPLSSYNSPLHF. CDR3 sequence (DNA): TGTGCCAGCAGTCCCCTAAGCTCCTATAATTCACCCCTCCACTTT.

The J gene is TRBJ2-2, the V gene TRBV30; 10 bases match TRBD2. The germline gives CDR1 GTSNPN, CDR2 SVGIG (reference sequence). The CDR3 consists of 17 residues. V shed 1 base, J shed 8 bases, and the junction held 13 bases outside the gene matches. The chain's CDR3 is CAWSGIIGTSETGELFF. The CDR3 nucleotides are TGTGCCTGGAGTGGGATTATCGGGACTAGCGAGACGGGGGAGCTGTTTTTT.

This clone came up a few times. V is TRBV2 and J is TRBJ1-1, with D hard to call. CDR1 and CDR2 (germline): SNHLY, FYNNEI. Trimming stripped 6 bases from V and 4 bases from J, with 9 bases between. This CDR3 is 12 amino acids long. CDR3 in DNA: TGTGCCAGCAGCCCGCGGGCCACTGAAGCTTTCTTT. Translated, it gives CASSPRATEAFF.

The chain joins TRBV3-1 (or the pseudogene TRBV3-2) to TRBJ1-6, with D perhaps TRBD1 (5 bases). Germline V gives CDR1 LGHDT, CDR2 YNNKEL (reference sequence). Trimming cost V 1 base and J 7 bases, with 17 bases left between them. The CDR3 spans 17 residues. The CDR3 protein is CASSQASSGTTNSPLHF. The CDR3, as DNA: TGTGCCAGCAGCCAAGCTTCGTCCGGGACTACCAATTCACCCCTCCACTTT.

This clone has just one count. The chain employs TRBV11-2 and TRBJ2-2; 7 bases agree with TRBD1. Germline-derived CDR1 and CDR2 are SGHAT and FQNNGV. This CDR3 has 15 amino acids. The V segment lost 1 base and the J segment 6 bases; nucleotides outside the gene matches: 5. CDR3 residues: CASSLGAGGSGELFF. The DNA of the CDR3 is TGTGCCAGCAGCTTAGGGGCAGGGGGATCCGGGGAGCTGTTTTTT.

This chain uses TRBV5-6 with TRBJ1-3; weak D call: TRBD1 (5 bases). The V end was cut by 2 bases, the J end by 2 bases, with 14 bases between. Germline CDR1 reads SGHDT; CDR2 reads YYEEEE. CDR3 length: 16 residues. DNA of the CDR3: TGTGCCAGCAGCTTTGAATTTCGGGGGGCTGGAAACACCATATATTTT. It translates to CASSFEFRGAGNTIYF.

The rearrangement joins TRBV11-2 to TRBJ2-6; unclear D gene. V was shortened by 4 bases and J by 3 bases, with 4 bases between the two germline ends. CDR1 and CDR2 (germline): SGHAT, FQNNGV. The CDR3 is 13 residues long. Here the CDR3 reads CASSYLGANVLTF. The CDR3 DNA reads TGTGCCAGCAGCTATCTTGGGGCCAACGTCCTGACTTTC. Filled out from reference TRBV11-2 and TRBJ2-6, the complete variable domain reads EAGVAQSPRYKIIEKRQSVAFWCNPISGHATLYWYQQILGQGPKLLIQFQNNGVVDDSQLPKDRFSAERLKGVDSTLKIQPAKLEDSAVYLCASSYLGANVLTFGAGSRLTVL.

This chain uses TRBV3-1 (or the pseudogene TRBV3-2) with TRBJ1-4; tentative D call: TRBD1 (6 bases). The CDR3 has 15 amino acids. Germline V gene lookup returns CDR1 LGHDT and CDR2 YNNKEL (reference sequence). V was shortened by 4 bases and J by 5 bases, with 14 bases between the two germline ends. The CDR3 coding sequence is TGTGCCAGCAGCCTCGGCCAGACAGGAAATGAAAAACTGTTTTTT. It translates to CASSLGQTGNEKLFF.

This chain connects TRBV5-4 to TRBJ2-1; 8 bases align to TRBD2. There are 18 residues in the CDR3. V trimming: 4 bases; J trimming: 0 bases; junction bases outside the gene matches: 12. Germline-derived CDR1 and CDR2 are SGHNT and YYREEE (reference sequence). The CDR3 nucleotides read TGTGCCAGCAGCCCCAGCTCGGGGGGGGATTTCTCCTACAATGAGCAGTTCTTC. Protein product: CASSPSSGGDFSYNEQFF.

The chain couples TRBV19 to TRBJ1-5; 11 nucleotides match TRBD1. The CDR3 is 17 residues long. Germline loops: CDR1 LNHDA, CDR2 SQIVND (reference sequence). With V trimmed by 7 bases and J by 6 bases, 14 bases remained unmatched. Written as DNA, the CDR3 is TGTGCCAGTATGTCGAAAGGGTGGACAGGGGGCATTCAGCCCCAGCATTTT. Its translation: CASMSKGWTGGIQPQHF.

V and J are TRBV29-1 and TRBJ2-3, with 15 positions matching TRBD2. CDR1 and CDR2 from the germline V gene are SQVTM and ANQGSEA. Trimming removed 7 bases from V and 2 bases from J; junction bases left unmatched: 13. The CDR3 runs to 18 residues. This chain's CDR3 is CSAGQGTSGGLPTDTQYF. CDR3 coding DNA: TGCAGCGCTGGACAGGGGACTAGCGGGGGGCTCCCCACAGATACGCAGTATTTT.

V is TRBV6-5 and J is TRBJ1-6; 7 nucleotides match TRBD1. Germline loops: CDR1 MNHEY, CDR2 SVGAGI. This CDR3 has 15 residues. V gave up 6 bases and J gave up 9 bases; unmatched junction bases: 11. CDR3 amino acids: CASSLQGESTSPLHF. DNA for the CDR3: TGTGCCAGCAGCCTTCAGGGGGAGTCAACTTCACCCCTCCACTTT.

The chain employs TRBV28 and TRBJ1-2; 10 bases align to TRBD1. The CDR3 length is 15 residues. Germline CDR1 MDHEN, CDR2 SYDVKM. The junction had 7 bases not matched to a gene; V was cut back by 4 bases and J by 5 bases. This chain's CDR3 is CASSSLGDRGYGYTF. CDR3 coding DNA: TGTGCCAGCAGTTCACTTGGGGACAGGGGTTATGGCTACACCTTC.

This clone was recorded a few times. The CDR3 loop is CASSSQDRANYGYTF. The DNA of the CDR3 is TGTGCCAGCAGCTCGCAGGACAGGGCTAACTATGGCTACACCTTC. V and J are TRBV5-4 and TRBJ1-2; TRBD1 matches 8 bases. Per germline, CDR1 SGHNT and CDR2 YYREEE (reference sequence). The CDR3 covers 15 residues. The junction had 4 bases not matched to a gene; V was cut back by 3 bases and J by 0 bases.